The present entry profiles one TCR beta chain with its context. This specimen belongs to a study of shared clonotypes between healthy human individuals. The length of the CDR3 is 17 residues. Unmatched junction bases numbered 4, after V lost 3 bases and J lost 0 bases. Germline V gene data show CDR1 as SGHRS and CDR2 as YFSETQ. Measured with immunoSEQ multiplex PCR; TCRdb has only the in-frame clones, and not every one. Here the sample spans about 770,000 clones, approximately 77% being singletons. The receptor's source is a woman younger than 45 in good health. The sequenced material came from memory CD4+ T cells sorted from blood. Subset denoted: CD45RA-negative fraction. The V and J genes are TRBV5-1 and TRBJ2-7; 15 nucleotides line up with TRBD2. The CDR3 DNA is TGCGCCAGCAGCTCCGGGACTAGCGGGAGGAGCTCCTACGAGCAGTACTTC. Encoded protein: CASSSGTSGRSSYEQYF.